The present T cell receptor beta chain was sequenced within a study of T-cell reconstitution after alpha-beta-depleted transplantation in children. Study outcomes and limitations: Newly produced T cells mostly accounted for T-cell counts and diversity one year post-transplant. From surviving recipient T cells and thymic progenitors came the high day-60 TCRbeta diversity observed in some patients.

It was with unique molecular identifiers that the TCRbeta library was prepared. TCRdb re-derived calls from the PCR reads in MiXCR, one entry per CDR3 protein. The data show some 450,000 distinct CDR3 sequences, with 43% seen just once and 27% held by the top ten. Note on this clonotype: Its antigen is not known.

Trimming removed 1 base at V and 4 bases at J, with 17 bases between. This CDR3 has 15 residues. Germline V gene data show CDR1 as DFQATT and CDR2 as SNEGSKA (reference sequence). The source is a girl aged 2 to 10 with aplastic anemia, due to receive a stem cell transplant. This sample comprised PBMCs, obtained before TCRalphabeta/CD19-depleted stem cell transplant. The genes are TRBV20-1 and TRBJ2-7, with D possibly TRBD1 on 5 matching bases. This CDR3 is CSARAGGRAPYEQYF. In nucleotides, the CDR3 is TGCAGTGCTAGAGCCGGCGGCAGGGCCCCTTACGAGCAGTACTTC.